This T cell receptor (beta chain) was documented in a study of T cells in Graves' hyperthyroidism and ophthalmopathy. Across the study: Peripheral blood was collected at initial diagnosis, before any treatment. General study findings and limits: The blood repertoire included most of the expanded thyroid clonotypes above 0.001.

From RNA transcripts, TCR beta CDR3 regions were amplified. When the TCR CDR3 underwent first-round RT-PCR, the HTBI primer set was used. TCRdb redid the calling of the multiplex PCR reads with MiXCR, one entry per CDR3 protein. The sample contains about 400,000 distinct CDR3 sequences, just under 15% of which appear only once. CDR3 length: 15 residues. Germline values: CDR1 SNHLY, CDR2 FYNNEI. Trimming took off 7 bases at V and 3 bases at J, with 16 bases between the two ends. There are many counts of this clonotype. Its antigen remains unknown. Uncontrolled infection, other autoimmune disease, pregnancy or lactation disqualified patients from enrolment. An approximately 10 ml volume of fresh peripheral blood provided the PBMCs.

The chain links TRBV2 to TRBJ2-1; possible D gene TRBD2, 6 bases. The sequence derives from a woman between 25 and 40 years old with Graves' hyperthyroidism. Sequences were obtained from blood. CDR3 sequence: CASTNTPGLYNEQFF. The CDR3 coding sequence is TGTGCCAGCACCAATACCCCGGGACTCTACAATGAGCAGTTCTTC.